The 5 T cell receptor beta chains listed next were all sequenced from one sample in a study of T cell repertoires in cytomegalovirus infection. TCRdb used MiXCR to reprocess the reads, holding one entry per CDR3 protein. Of approximately 550,000 distinct CDR3 sequences listed, approximately 17% are singletons. The specimen was CD8+ T cells from PBMCs. The receptor source for this set is a human donor in good health (CMV status not recorded). Some clones in this sample may be carry-over from other donors' samples.

This clonotype has a handful of counts. J is TRBJ1-1 and V is TRBV2, with 9 positions matching TRBD1. Germline trimming cut 11 bases from V and 4 bases from J; bases unmatched to any gene: 2. CDR1 and CDR2 (germline): SNHLY, FYNNEI. This CDR3 has 11 amino acids. The CDR3 spells CAYRGPTEAFF. The CDR3 bases are TGTGCCTACAGGGGGCCCACTGAAGCTTTCTTT.

This clonotype was seen only a few times. The DNA for the CDR3 is TGTGCCAGCACCCTTGACTCCCTTAGCACAGATACGCAGTATTTT. This translates into CASTLDSLSTDTQYF. The rearrangement links TRBV6-2 or TRBV6-3 to TRBJ2-3; D is unresolved. CDR3 length equals 15 residues. Germline V gene sequence: CDR1 MNHEY, CDR2 SVGEGT. The V end lost 7 bases, the J end lost 0 bases, and 14 bases lay between the germline ends.

The V call is TRBV3-1, the J call TRBJ1-3; D ambiguous. The CDR3 totals 13 residues. Germline CDR1 reads LGHDT; CDR2 reads YNNKEL (reference sequence). Trimming cost V 0 bases and J 6 bases, with 6 bases left between them. The CDR3 sequence: CASSQDRENTIYF. The CDR3 nucleotides are TGTGCCAGCAGCCAAGATAGGGAAAACACCATATATTTT.

This clonotype appeared a few times. The chain is built from TRBV27 and TRBJ1-4; no reliable D call. The CDR3 totals 13 residues. CDR1 and CDR2 from the germline V gene are MNHEY and SMNVEV (reference sequence). V shed 3 bases and J shed 7 bases, with 9 bases lying between them. The CDR3 DNA is TGTGCCAGCAGTTTTGGGTGGGGTGAAAAACTGTTTTTT. Its protein is CASSFGWGEKLFF.

This clonotype was counted between two and nine times. This chain uses TRBV2 with TRBJ2-7; TRBD2 is a possible D gene (5 bases). CDR3 length: 14 amino acids. Trimming stripped 1 base from V and 2 bases from J, with 9 bases between. Germline CDR1 is SNHLY and CDR2 is FYNNEI. The DNA for the CDR3 is TGTGCCAGCAGTGAAGGCGTCGGGGCCTACGAGCAGTACTTC. It is translated as CASSEGVGAYEQYF.